Listed here are 6 T cell receptor beta chains from one sample, sequenced in a study of blood T cell repertoires in COVID-19. Here immunoSEQ multiplex PCR was the method, and the copy in TCRdb shows in-frame clones only, minus some. This sample yields about 140,000 clones, of which nearly 80% are seen a single time; 2.5% to 3% belongs to the top ten. The sequenced material came from PBMCs or T cells enriched from blood (not recorded which). All receptors derive from a woman aged 45-60 years who had recovered from COVID-19.

J is TRBJ2-5 and V is TRBV7-9, with 11 bases matching TRBD2. V lost 5 bases to trimming and J lost 5 bases; unmatched junction nucleotides: 7. CDR3 length: 15 residues. CDR1 and CDR2 (germline): SEHNR, FQNEAQ (reference sequence). CDR3 sequence reads: CASSLSLAGGETQYF. Here the CDR3 DNA reads TGTGCCAGCAGCCTTAGTCTAGCGGGAGGTGAGACCCAGTACTTC.

The J gene is TRBJ1-3, the V gene TRBV14, with TRBD1 identical over 9 bases. Trimming removed 4 bases from V and 7 bases from J; junction bases left unmatched: 5. The CDR3 is 14 residues long. In germline, CDR1 is SGHDN, CDR2 FVKESK. This CDR3 reads CASSPGTGKNTIYF. CDR3 DNA: TGTGCCAGCAGCCCCGGGACAGGGAAGAACACCATATATTTT.

This clone appeared a single time. This sequence joins TRBV27 and TRBJ2-2, with TRBD1 matching 12 bases. CDR1 is MNHEY, CDR2 SMNVEV, per germline (reference sequence). V dropped 4 bases and J dropped 3; count of bases not matched to a gene: 6. The CDR3 is made up of 17 amino acids. The CDR3 DNA follows: TGTGCCAGCAGTTCCCCCGGGACAGGGGGCGACACCGGGGAGCTGTTTTTT. Amino acids: CASSSPGTGGDTGELFF.

The chain links TRBV7-9 to TRBJ1-5, with TRBD1 matching over 8 bases. The CDR3 covers 13 residues. Unmatched junction bases numbered 2, after V lost 3 bases and J lost 7 bases. Germline V gives CDR1 SEHNR, CDR2 FQNEAQ (reference sequence). This CDR3 is CASSLGQEQPQHF. The CDR3 DNA reads TGTGCCAGCAGCTTGGGACAGGAACAGCCCCAGCATTTT.

The rearrangement uses TRBV3-1 (or the pseudogene TRBV3-2) and TRBJ1-1; TRBD1 might be the D (6 bases). V was shortened by 4 bases and J by 0 bases, with 15 bases between the two germline ends. From germline, CDR1 is LGHDT and CDR2 YNNKEL (reference sequence). The CDR3 spans 16 residues. For the CDR3, the DNA is TGTGCCAGCAGCCCGCAGGGGCCTACAGTGAACACTGAAGCTTTCTTT. Amino acids: CASSPQGPTVNTEAFF.

The V and J genes are TRBV30 and TRBJ1-2; 8 bases line up with TRBD1. CDR3 length equals 14 residues. Trimming cost V 4 bases and J 7 bases; bases outside gene matches: 11. Germline V lookup: CDR1 GTSNPN, CDR2 SVGIG (reference sequence). CDR3 sequence (DNA): TGTGCCTGGAATTCCCCCCTACAGGGGGGTGGCTACACCTTC. Protein: CAWNSPLQGGGYTF.